Described below is a single T cell receptor (beta chain) sequence and its context. This entry comes from a study of CD8 T cells in Susac syndrome. RNA was extracted with the RNeasy kit, and a quantity of roughly 0.45 to 1 ug was reverse transcribed using random hexamers. TCRdb processed the immunoSEQ multiplex PCR reads anew with MiXCR; each CDR3 protein has one entry. This table holds roughly 200,000 distinct CDR3 sequences, 85% to 95% found once. Germline V lookup: CDR1 DFQATT, CDR2 SNEGSKA (reference sequence). The CDR3 is 14 amino acids. Trimming pared 3 bases from V and 2 bases from J, leaving 11 bases between. Sequencing of TCR beta was carried out in blood CD8+ and CD4+ T cells.

Sequenced input: CD4+ T cells from PBMCs. This rearrangement joins TRBV20-1 to TRBJ1-5; no clear D. The receptor was derived from a human donor in good health. CDR3 nucleotide sequence: TGCAGTGCTAGTCCCAGGTACGGCAATCAGCCCCAGCATTTT. Protein: CSASPRYGNQPQHF.